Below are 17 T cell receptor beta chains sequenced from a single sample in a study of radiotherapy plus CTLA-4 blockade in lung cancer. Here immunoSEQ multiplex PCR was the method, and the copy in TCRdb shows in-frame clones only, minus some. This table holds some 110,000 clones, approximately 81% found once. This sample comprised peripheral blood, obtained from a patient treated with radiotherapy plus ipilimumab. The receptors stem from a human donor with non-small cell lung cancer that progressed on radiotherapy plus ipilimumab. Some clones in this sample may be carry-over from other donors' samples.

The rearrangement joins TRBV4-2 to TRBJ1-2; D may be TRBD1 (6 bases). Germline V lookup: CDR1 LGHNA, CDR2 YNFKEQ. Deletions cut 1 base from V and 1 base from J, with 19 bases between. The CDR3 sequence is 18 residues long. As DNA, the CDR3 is TGTGCCAGCAGCCAAGTGGGGGCAGGGTTTGGGTTTAACTATGGCTACACCTTC. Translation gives CASSQVGAGFGFNYGYTF.

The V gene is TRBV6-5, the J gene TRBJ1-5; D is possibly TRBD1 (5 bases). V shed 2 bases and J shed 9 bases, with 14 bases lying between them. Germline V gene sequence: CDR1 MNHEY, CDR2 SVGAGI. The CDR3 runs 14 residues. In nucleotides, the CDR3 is TGTGCCAGCAGTTACGTGAGGGGAGCGGGGCCCCAGCATTTT. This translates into CASSYVRGAGPQHF.

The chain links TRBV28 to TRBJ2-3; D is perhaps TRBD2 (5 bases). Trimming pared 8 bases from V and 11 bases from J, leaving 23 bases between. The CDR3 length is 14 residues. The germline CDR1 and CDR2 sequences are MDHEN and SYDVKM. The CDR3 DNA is TGTGCCAGCTCGACCGGGCCTAGAGGCGGGCAGCAGTATTTT. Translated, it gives CASSTGPRGGQQYF.

This chain's CDR3 is CASSLNGGNSYNEQFF. CDR3 DNA sequence: TGCGCCAGCAGCTTAAATGGCGGGAACTCCTACAATGAGCAGTTCTTC. The chain carries TRBV5-1 and TRBJ2-1; D possibly corresponds to TRBD2 (6 bases). This CDR3 comprises 16 residues. Germline V gene data show CDR1 as SGHRS and CDR2 as YFSETQ. The V gene lost 2 bases and the J gene lost 0 bases, with 12 bases spanning the gap.

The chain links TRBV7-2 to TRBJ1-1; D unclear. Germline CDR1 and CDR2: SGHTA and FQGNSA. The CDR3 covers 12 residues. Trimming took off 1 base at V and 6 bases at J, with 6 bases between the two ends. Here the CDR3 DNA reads TGTGCCAGCAGCTTAGTCCCTGCTGAAGCTTTCTTT. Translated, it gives CASSLVPAEAFF.

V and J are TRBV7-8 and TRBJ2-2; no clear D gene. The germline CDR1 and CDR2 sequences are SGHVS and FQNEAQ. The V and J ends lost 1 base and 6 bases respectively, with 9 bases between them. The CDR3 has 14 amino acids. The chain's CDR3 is CASSLDAEAGELFF. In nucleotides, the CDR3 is TGTGCCAGCAGCTTAGATGCGGAAGCCGGGGAGCTGTTTTTT.

DNA of the CDR3: TGCGCCAGCAGCTTGGAACTTCTTACTAACACAGATACGCAGTATTTT. Translation: CASSLELLTNTDTQYF. The genes are TRBV5-1 and TRBJ2-3; no firm D call. V was pared by 0 bases and J by 2 bases, with 13 bases between. CDR3 length: 16 residues. Germline CDR1 reads SGHRS; CDR2 reads YFSETQ.

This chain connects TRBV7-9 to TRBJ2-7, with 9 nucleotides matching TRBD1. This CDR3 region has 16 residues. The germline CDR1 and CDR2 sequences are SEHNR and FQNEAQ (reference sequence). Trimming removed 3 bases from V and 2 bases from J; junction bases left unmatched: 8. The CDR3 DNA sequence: TGTGCCAGCAGCTTGGGTCCGGGACAGGGAGCCTACGAGCAGTACTTC. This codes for CASSLGPGQGAYEQYF.

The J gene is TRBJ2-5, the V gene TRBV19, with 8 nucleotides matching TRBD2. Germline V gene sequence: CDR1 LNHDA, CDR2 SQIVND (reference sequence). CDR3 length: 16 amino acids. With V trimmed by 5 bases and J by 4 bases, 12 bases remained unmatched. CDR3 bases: TGTGCCAGTAGTGGGCTAGCGGGTATCGTGACAGAGACCCAGTACTTC. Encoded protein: CASSGLAGIVTETQYF.

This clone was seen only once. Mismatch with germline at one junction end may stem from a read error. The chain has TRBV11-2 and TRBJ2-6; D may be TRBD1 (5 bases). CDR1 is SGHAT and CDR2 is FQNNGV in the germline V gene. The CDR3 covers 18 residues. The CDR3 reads CVSSLIRAIRPGANVLTF. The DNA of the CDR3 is TGTGTCAGCAGCTTAATCAGGGCTATTAGACCTGGGGCCAACGTCCTGACTTTC.

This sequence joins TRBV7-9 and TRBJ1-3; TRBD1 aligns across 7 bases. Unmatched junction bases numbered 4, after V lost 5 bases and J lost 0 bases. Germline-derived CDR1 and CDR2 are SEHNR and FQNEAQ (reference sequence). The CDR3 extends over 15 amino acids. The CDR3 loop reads CASSRQGLSGNTIYF. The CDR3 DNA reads TGTGCCAGCAGCAGACAGGGTCTCTCTGGAAACACCATATATTTT.

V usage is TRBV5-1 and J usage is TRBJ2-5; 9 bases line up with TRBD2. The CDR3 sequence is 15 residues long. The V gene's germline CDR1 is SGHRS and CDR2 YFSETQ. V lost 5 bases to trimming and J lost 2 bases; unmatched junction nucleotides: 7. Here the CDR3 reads CASSRTTSGQETQYF. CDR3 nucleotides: TGCGCCAGCAGTCGGACGACTAGCGGACAAGAGACCCAGTACTTC.

CDR3 in amino acids: CASSQDRTSGGAMDEQFF. CDR3 in DNA: TGCGCCAGCAGCCAAGATCGGACTAGCGGGGGGGCAATGGATGAGCAGTTCTTC. The rearrangement links TRBV4-3 to TRBJ2-1; 15 positions match TRBD2. The V gene end was trimmed by 0 bases and the J gene end by 8 bases; junction bases not matched to a gene: 8. The CDR3 runs to 18 residues. CDR1 is LGHNA, CDR2 YSLEER, per germline.

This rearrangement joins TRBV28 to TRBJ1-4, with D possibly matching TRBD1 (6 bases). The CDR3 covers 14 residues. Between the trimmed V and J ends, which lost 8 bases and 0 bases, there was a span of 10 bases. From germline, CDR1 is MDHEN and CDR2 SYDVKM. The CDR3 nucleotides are TGTGCCAGCGGGACAAGTGCAACTAATGAAAAACTGTTTTTT. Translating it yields CASGTSATNEKLFF.

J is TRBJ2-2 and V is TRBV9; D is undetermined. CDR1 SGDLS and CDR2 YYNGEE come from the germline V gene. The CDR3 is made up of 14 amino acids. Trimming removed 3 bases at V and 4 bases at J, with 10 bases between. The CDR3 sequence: CASSASFFTGELFF. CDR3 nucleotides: TGTGCCAGCAGCGCATCCTTTTTCACCGGGGAGCTGTTTTTT.

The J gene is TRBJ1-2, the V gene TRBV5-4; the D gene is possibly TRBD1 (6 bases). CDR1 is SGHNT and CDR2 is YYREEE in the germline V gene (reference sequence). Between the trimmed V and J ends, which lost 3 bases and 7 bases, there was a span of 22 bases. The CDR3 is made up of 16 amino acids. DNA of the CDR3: TGTGCCAGCAGCTCCAGTTACAGGGACGGGGGAGGTGGCTACACCTTC. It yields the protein CASSSSYRDGGGGYTF.

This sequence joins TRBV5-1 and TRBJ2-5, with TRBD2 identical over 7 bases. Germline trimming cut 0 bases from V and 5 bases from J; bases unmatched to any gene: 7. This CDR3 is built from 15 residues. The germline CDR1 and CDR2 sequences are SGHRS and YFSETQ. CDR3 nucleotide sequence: TGCGCCAGCAGCTTGGAAGCAGGGCGGGGGGAGACCCAGTACTTC. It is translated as CASSLEAGRGETQYF.